These T cell receptor beta chains were read from a single sample in a study of tumor-infiltrating lymphocytes in primary liver carcinoma. MiXCR was run by TCRdb on the multiplex PCR reads, yielding one entry per CDR3 protein. The sample consists of roughly 78,000 distinct CDR3 sequences, over 70% of them appearing once. Sequencing was carried out using liver tumor tissue from sampling region 4. The source is a woman aged 55-69 years with primary liver carcinoma and hepatitis B virus infection. Each CDR3 is given with its conserved first and last residue. D genes are given only for firm matches. Where a row states a size, it is once, few, many or the class of an expanded clone; other rows omit it.

D gene	clone size	V gene	J gene	CDR3 protein	CDR3 DNA
TRBD1	medium-sized	TRBV11-1	TRBJ2-7	CASSETGGAEQYF	TGTGCCAGCAGCGAGACAGGGGGCGCCGAGCAGTACTTC
TRBD1	-	TRBV28	TRBJ1-2	CASSASAGTGGRDYTF	TGTGCCAGCAGTGCCAGCGCCGGGACAGGGGGAAGGGACTACACCTTC
-	-	TRBV6-4	TRBJ2-3	CASSDSRTDIDTRCF	TGTGCCAGCAGTGACTCGAGGACAGACATCGATACGCGGTGTTTT
-	-	TRBV11-3	TRBJ2-1	CASSSRGARTMANEQFF	TGTGCCAGCAGCTCCAGGGGGGCGCGGACCATGGCTAATGAGCAGTTCTTC
TRBD2	-	TRBV6-5	TRBJ2-3	CASSTSVQRRDTHYF	TGTGCCAGCAGCACTAGCGTCCAACGTCGGGATACGCATTATTTT
-	-	TRBV6-5	TRBJ1-1	CACSSGGPQGWTEAFF	TGTGCCTGCAGTAGTGGAGGGCCCCAGGGCTGGACTGAAGCTTTCTTT
TRBD2	-	TRBV6-6	TRBJ2-7	CDSSYSGGSEYEQNF	TGTGACAGCAGTTACTCGGGCGGGAGTGAATACGAGCAGAACTTC
TRBD1	-	TRBV6-1	TRBJ1-1	CASSYRGNSEALF	TGTGCCAGCAGTTACAGGGGGAACAGTGAAGCTCTCTTT
-	-	TRBV11-2	TRBJ1-2	CTSSLDPIRALRYGYTF	TGTACCAGTAGCTTAGATCCGATTAGGGCGCTGCGCTATGGCTACACCTTC
TRBD1	many	TRBV6-5	TRBJ2-6	CASSLTGTGMGANVLTF	TGTGCCAGCAGTTTAACCGGGACAGGGATGGGGGCCAACGTCCTGACTTTC
TRBD2	-	TRBV11-3	TRBJ2-7	CASSLSGREQGQYF	TGTGCCAGCAGCCTAAGCGGGCGGGAGCAGGGGCAGTACTTC
-	many	TRBV4-2	TRBJ1-4	CASSQGQKLADATNEKLFF	TGTGCCAGCAGCCAAGGACAAAAACTAGCCGACGCAACTAATGAAAAACTGTTTTTT
-	-	TRBV6-1	TRBJ2-2	CAGGRDRNTGELFF	TGTGCCGGCGGGCGGGACAGGAACACCGGGGAGCTGTTTTTT
TRBD2	-	TRBV12-3/TRBV12-4	TRBJ2-1	CATPGLAGNGQFF	TGTGCCACTCCGGGACTAGCGGGGAATGGGCAGTTCTTC
-	-	TRBV14	TRBJ2-7	CTSSQFEFLPYEQYF	TGTACCAGCAGCCAATTCGAATTCCTACCCTACGAGCAGTACTTC
-	-	TRBV5-8	TRBJ1-5	CANSSRDAGANNQPQHF	TGTGCCAACAGCTCTCGCGATGCAGGGGCAAACAATCAGCCCCAGCATTTT
-	-	TRBV11-2	TRBJ2-7	CTSSLNWRDEQYF	TGTACCAGCAGCTTAAATTGGAGGGACGAGCAATACTTC
-	-	TRBV4-2	TRBJ2-1	CASSQDLVRFEQFF	TGTGCCAGCAGCCAAGATTTGGTGAGGTTTGAGCAGTTCTTC
-	-	TRBV5-1	TRBJ2-2	CASSSRVRSTGELFF	TGCGCCAGCAGCTCCAGGGTGAGGAGCACCGGGGAGCTGTTTTTT
-	-	TRBV29-1	TRBJ2-3	CSVEGGFPNTDMQYF	TGCAGCGTTGAAGGGGGATTCCCAAACACAGATATGCAGTATTTT
TRBD1	-	TRBV12-3/TRBV12-4	TRBJ1-1	CASKRTGDTEVFF	TGTGCCAGCAAAAGGACAGGGGACACTGAAGTTTTCTTT
TRBD1	many	TRBV5-1	TRBJ1-4	CASSAGQGGTNEKLFF	TGCGCCAGCAGCGCTGGACAGGGAGGAACTAATGAAAAACTGTTTTTT
TRBD1	-	TRBV7-9	TRBJ1-1	CASSSTTGGGSEAFF	TGTGCCAGCAGCTCGACTACAGGGGGGGGAAGTGAAGCTTTCTTT
TRBD2	-	TRBV20-1	TRBJ2-7	CSVSGTSGREYEQYF	TGCAGTGTTAGCGGGACTAGCGGGAGGGAGTACGAGCAGTACTTC
-	-	TRBV20-1	TRBJ2-2	CSARWGLDTGELFF	TGCAGTGCGCGGTGGGGGTTGGACACCGGGGAGCTGTTTTTT
TRBD1	many	TRBV5-1	TRBJ1-6	CASSLADRGVSPLHF	TGCGCCAGCAGCTTGGCCGACAGGGGAGTTTCACCCCTCCACTTT
TRBD2	once	TRBV6-2/TRBV6-3	TRBJ2-4	CGSSSGTIGIGKNIQYF	TGTGGCAGCAGTTCGGGGACTATCGGGATAGGTAAAAACATTCAGTACTTC
-	-	TRBV7-8	TRBJ1-1	CASSIILGFEAFF	TGTGCCAGCAGCATCATCTTGGGGTTTGAAGCTTTCTTT
TRBD2	many	TRBV10-2	TRBJ2-1	CASSVAGGLNQFF	TGCGCCAGCAGTGTGGCGGGAGGGCTTAATCAGTTCTTC
-	-	TRBV5-1	TRBJ2-6	CASSVGDGAGANVLTF	-
-	few	TRBV20-1	TRBJ1-1	CSARGSTSTAGNTEAFF	TGCAGTGCTAGGGGATCAACCTCGACAGCTGGGAACACTGAAGCTTTCTTT
-	-	TRBV29-1	TRBJ2-2	CSAALTPAGELFF	TGCAGCGCTGCCCTAACCCCGGCCGGGGAGCTGTTTTTT